This T cell receptor beta chain was recovered during a study of vaccination effects on CD4 cells after COVID-19. Findings and limits, study-wide: The study had few convalescent patients and no early post-infection timepoints. Vaccine- and infection-induced clones showed marked clonal contraction late following vaccination. From healthy vaccinees, only 1 of 255 vaccine-induced clones also reacted to common cold coronaviruses.

Generated by immunoSEQ multiplex PCR, the TCRdb table keeps only in-frame clones and is missing some. The sample carries about 38,000 clones, roughly 70% recorded once. With respect to this clone: Antigen specificity is unknown.

CDR1 KGHSH and CDR2 LQKENI come from the germline V gene. The germline V and J ends were trimmed by 2 bases and 7 bases, with 6 bases remaining between them. The CDR3 consists of 12 residues. Viral peptide pools were used in the ViraFEST assay to expand antigen-specific CD4+ T cells, and sequencing came afterward. The authors isolated CD4+ T cells after about eleven days of culture. Vaccinated participants had no history of SARS-CoV-2 infection and tested negative for nucleocapsid antibodies. Peptides at about 10 ug/ml and IL-2 at around 9.3 IU/ml were added to about 2 million PBMC per well. The receptor was derived from a human donor who received a COVID-19 vaccine. This specimen consisted of CD4+ T cells from PBMCs cultured with SARS-CoV-2 spike peptides, obtained before COVID-19 vaccination. The genes are TRBV18 and TRBJ2-1; D call uncertain. CDR3 DNA: TGTGCCAGCTCACCAGGGCTTAATGAGCAGTTCTTC. This gives the protein CASSPGLNEQFF.